Listed below are T cell receptor beta chains from one sample, sequenced in a study of neurological immune-mediated disorders. Via MiXCR, TCRdb re-called the 5' RACE reads, giving one row per CDR3 protein. The table lists some 95,000 distinct CDR3 sequences, roughly 3.5% of them singletons. The sequencing input was PBMCs. These TCRs come from a woman between 18 and 30 years old with multiple sclerosis. CDR3s include the opening cysteine and the closing phenylalanine or tryptophan. D genes are given only for firm matches. For some rows the clone size is stated as once, few or many, or as a class when expanded; others skip it.

j_call,clone_size,v_call,d_call,cdr3_nt,cdr3_aa
TRBJ1-1,many,TRBV6-5,TRBD1,TGTGCCAGCAGTAGGGGGCCTGGCACTGAAGCTTTCTTT,CASSRGPGTEAFF
TRBJ1-2,NA,TRBV6-1,NA,TGTGCCAGCCCGAACTATTCTGGGGGGAAGAATGGCTACACCTTC,CASPNYSGGKNGYTF
TRBJ1-2,NA,TRBV12-5,NA,TGTGCTAGTGGTTTGACCACACATGGCTACACCTTC,CASGLTTHGYTF
TRBJ2-3,many,TRBV20-1,TRBD2,TGCAGTGCTAGAGATGAAAAGCGGGGATTCTCAGGAGATACGCAGTATTTT,CSARDEKRGFSGDTQYF
TRBJ2-3,many,TRBV20-1,TRBD2,TGCAGTGCTAGAGATAACGAGCGGGGAACAGATACGCAGTATTTT,CSARDNERGTDTQYF
TRBJ1-1,many,TRBV10-3,NA,TGTGCCATCAGGGACCTGGGCGGCCTGAACACTGAAGCTTTCTTT,CAIRDLGGLNTEAFF
TRBJ2-7,many,TRBV20-1,TRBD2,TGCAGTGCTAGTGACCCCGGTAAGGCGGGAGACGGCTACGAGCAGTACTTC,CSASDPGKAGDGYEQYF
TRBJ2-1,many,TRBV7-2,TRBD2,TGTGCCAGCAGCGGGGGACTAGCGGGTATCTACAATGAGCAGTTCTTC,CASSGGLAGIYNEQFF
TRBJ1-5,many,TRBV3-1,NA,TGTGCCAGCAGCGTTGGGGATGGCAATCAGCCCCAGCATTTT,CASSVGDGNQPQHF
TRBJ2-3,many,TRBV11-2,TRBD2,TGTGCCAGCAGCTCCTGGGAGCGGGGGGACACAGATACGCAGTATTTT,CASSSWERGDTDTQYF
TRBJ2-5,many,TRBV2,TRBD2,TGTGCCAGCAGTCTCGGACTAGCGGGGGGAAAAGAGACCCAGTACTTC,CASSLGLAGGKETQYF
TRBJ2-1,NA,TRBV6-5,NA,TGTACCAGCAGGTACAGGGAGACATACAATGAGCAGTTCTTC,CTSRYRETYNEQFF
TRBJ2-3,NA,TRBV3-1,NA,TGTGCCAGCAGCCCCCAAGCGAGAGCTAGCACAGATACGCAGTATTTT,CASSPQARASTDTQYF
TRBJ1-5,many,TRBV18,TRBD1,TGTGCCAGCTCACACGGGACAGGGTACAATCAGCCCCAGCATTTT,CASSHGTGYNQPQHF
TRBJ1-1,many,TRBV6-5,TRBD1,TGTGCCAGCAGTCCCACCCAAGACAGGGGGTACGCTGAAGCTTTCTTT,CASSPTQDRGYAEAFF
TRBJ1-5,many,TRBV5-1,NA,TGCGCCAGCAGCTTGGCCCCAATCTCTGGGGGACACAATCAGCCCCAGCATTTT,CASSLAPISGGHNQPQHF
TRBJ2-7,many,TRBV20-1,NA,TGCAGTGCTAGAATTCAGGGCGCCTACGAGCAGTACTTC,CSARIQGAYEQYF
TRBJ2-7,many,TRBV6-2/TRBV6-3,NA,TGTGCCAGCAGTTACTCTCCGGGACTTTACGAGCAGTACTTC,CASSYSPGLYEQYF
TRBJ1-1,many,TRBV3-1,TRBD1,TGTGCCAGCAGCCAACGTCAGGGGGGGACTGAAGCTTTCTTT,CASSQRQGGTEAFF
TRBJ2-7,many,TRBV30,TRBD1,TGTGCCTGGAGTAGGGGACAGGTTCCCCTCGAGCAGTACTTC,CAWSRGQVPLEQYF
TRBJ2-5,many,TRBV5-1,NA,TGCGCCAGCAGCCCGGACTCGACAAAGGAGACCCAGTACTTC,CASSPDSTKETQYF
TRBJ1-2,many,TRBV4-2,NA,TGTGCCAGCAGCCAAGACGGGGCGGCACTCTATGGCTACACCTTC,CASSQDGAALYGYTF